One and the same sample provided the 23 T cell receptor beta chains below, sequenced in a study of T-cell memory formation after mild COVID-19. TCRdb reanalysed the 5' RACE reads using MiXCR and keeps one entry per CDR3 protein. The sample holds 300,000 to 400,000 distinct CDR3 sequences; roughly 21% are singletons and the top ten take about 12%. Sample: PBMCs or a T cell subset sorted from them (not recorded which). These receptors were collected from an adult woman who had mild COVID-19 (a few samples of this study predate the infection). Cell type and time point are not known.

In its sample, this clonotype was seen a few times. The CDR3 loop reads CASSQDPVSNQPQHF. The CDR3 region has the DNA TGCGCCAGCAGCCAAGATCCGGTAAGCAATCAGCCCCAGCATTTT. V usage is TRBV4-1 and J usage is TRBJ1-5; no clear D. Per the germline V gene, CDR1 is MGHRA and CDR2 is YSYEKL. CDR3 size: 15 residues. The V end was cut by 0 bases, the J end by 1 base, with 7 bases between.

This clonotype has only a few counts. The rearrangement uses TRBV24-1 and TRBJ2-2; 11 nucleotides line up with TRBD1. Trimming at V came to 3 bases and at J to 7 bases, leaving 12 bases not matched to a gene. The CDR3 spans 18 residues. Germline values: CDR1 KGHDR, CDR2 SFDVKD. The CDR3 DNA reads as TGTGCCACCAGTGATCCTCGCCCCGGGACAGGGGGAATCGGGGAGCTGTTTTTT. It specifies CATSDPRPGTGGIGELFF.

V and J are TRBV29-1 and TRBJ2-5; 11 positions agree with TRBD1. CDR1 is SQVTM, CDR2 ANQGSEA, per germline. This CDR3 has 17 amino acids. V lost 3 bases to trimming and J lost 0 bases; unmatched junction nucleotides: 9. This CDR3 reads CSVEPIAGQGDQETQYF. The CDR3 coding sequence is TGCAGCGTTGAGCCCATTGCGGGACAGGGGGACCAAGAGACCCAGTACTTC.

The genes are TRBV7-8 and TRBJ1-5; the D gene is possibly TRBD1 (6 bases). This CDR3 contains 15 residues. Germline V gives CDR1 SGHVS, CDR2 FQNEAQ. Trimming removed 5 bases from V and 0 bases from J, with 11 bases in between. CDR3 sequence reads: CASSPRDISNQPQHF. The CDR3 bases are TGTGCCAGCAGCCCGAGGGACATTAGCAATCAGCCCCAGCATTTT. Supplemented by reference TRBV7-8 and TRBJ1-5, the full variable domain reads GAGVSQSPRYKVAKRGQDVALRCDPISGHVSLFWYQQALGQGPEFLTYFQNEAQLDKSGLPSDRFFAERPEGSVSTLKIQRTQQEDSAVYLCASSPRDISNQPQHFGDGTRLSIL.

This sequence joins TRBV4-3 and TRBJ2-3; D remains unclear. The V gene lost 0 bases and the J gene lost 2 bases, with 12 bases spanning the gap. Per the germline V gene, CDR1 is LGHNA and CDR2 is YSLEER. The CDR3 has 16 residues. The CDR3, as DNA: TGCGCCAGCAGCCAAGATAGTCACGTCCTCACAGATACGCAGTATTTT. Its protein is CASSQDSHVLTDTQYF.

This chain links TRBV4-1 with TRBJ1-2, with a tentative D call TRBD1 (6 bases). The length of the CDR3 is 16 residues. Germline V CDR1 and CDR2: MGHRA, YSYEKL. V was clipped by 0 bases and J by 4 bases, with 15 bases between them. This CDR3 reads CASSQEWAGAVYGYTF. DNA for the CDR3: TGCGCCAGCAGCCAAGAGTGGGCGGGGGCAGTCTATGGCTACACCTTC.

This clonotype was found a few times. The rearrangement uses TRBV5-1 and TRBJ2-1, with 7 positions matching TRBD2. The CDR3 runs to 14 residues. J gave up 8 bases and V 2 bases, and 7 bases lay outside the gene matches. Germline V gives CDR1 SGHRS, CDR2 YFSETQ. The CDR3 here is CASSFLGTTDEQFF. CDR3 in DNA: TGCGCCAGCAGCTTCCTCGGGACTACCGATGAGCAGTTCTTC.

This clonotype has just a few counts. This chain links TRBV3-1 with TRBJ1-5; D remains unclear. The germline CDR1 and CDR2 sequences are LGHDT and YNNKEL (reference sequence). CDR3 length: 15 amino acids. The ends were cut back, 0 bases at V and 3 bases at J, with 9 bases in the middle. CDR3 in amino acids: CASSQDLGNNQPQHF. The CDR3 DNA sequence: TGTGCCAGCAGCCAAGACCTGGGGAACAATCAGCCCCAGCATTTT.

The V gene is TRBV5-1, the J gene TRBJ2-7, with 11 bases identical to TRBD2. CDR3 length equals 14 residues. Unmatched junction bases numbered 5, after V lost 4 bases and J lost 5 bases. Germline CDR1 reads SGHRS; CDR2 reads YFSETQ. This CDR3 reads CASSPTSGSHEQYF. CDR3 in DNA: TGCGCCAGCAGCCCCACTAGCGGGAGCCACGAGCAGTACTTC. Combining the CDR3 with reference TRBV5-1 and TRBJ2-7 gives the whole variable domain KAGVTQTPRYLIKTRGQQVTLSCSPISGHRSVSWYQQTPGQGLQFLFEYFSETQRNKGNFPGRFSGRQFSNSRSEMNVSTLELGDSALYLCASSPTSGSHEQYFGPGTRLTVT.

With regard to this clonotype: Compared with germline, one end of the junction differs, possibly owing to a read error. This chain links TRBV20-1 with TRBJ1-1; possibly TRBD1 for D (5 bases). The CDR3 has 13 residues. CDR1 and CDR2 from the germline V gene are DFQATT and SNEGSKA (reference sequence). CDR3 in amino acids: CSARVGGVTEAYF. CDR3 nucleotides: TGCAGTGCTAGAGTGGGAGGGGTCACTGAAGCTTACTTT.

The table lists this clonotype with a few counts. The chain carries TRBV12-3 or TRBV12-4 and TRBJ2-3, with D perhaps TRBD2 (7 bases). V was pared by 7 bases and J by 4 bases, with 27 bases between. The CDR3 has 18 residues. The CDR3 sequence: CASKEYGGRSDESDTQYF. The CDR3 DNA is TGTGCCAGCAAAGAGTACGGGGGGCGGTCCGATGAGTCAGATACGCAGTATTTT.

V is TRBV12-3 or TRBV12-4 and J is TRBJ2-1; D not resolved. The CDR3 runs 15 residues. V was trimmed by 5 bases and J by 7 bases, leaving 18 bases between them. The CDR3 DNA reads as TGTGCCAGCAGTCAACACATCCTTGTTGGGAATGAGCAGTTCTTC. Encoded protein: CASSQHILVGNEQFF.

This chain joins TRBV4-2 and TRBJ2-7, with no clear D. There are 15 residues in the CDR3. V was pared by 1 base and J by 2 bases, with 12 bases between. Looked up from germline, CDR1 is LGHNA and CDR2 is YNFKEQ. The CDR3 DNA is TGTGCCAGCAGCCAAGCGATAGGGCAGGCCTACGAGCAGTACTTC. As protein: CASSQAIGQAYEQYF.

The V and J genes are TRBV7-9 and TRBJ1-2; weak D call: TRBD1 (5 bases). The V end was cut by 2 bases, the J end by 5 bases, with 21 bases between. The CDR3 contains 17 residues. Germline V gene sequence: CDR1 SEHNR, CDR2 FQNEAQ (reference sequence). The CDR3 DNA sequence: TGTGCCAGCAGCTTAAGCTTGGGACGGGGGATTCTATATGGCTACACCTTC. This sequence encodes CASSLSLGRGILYGYTF. The variable domain in full, with the rest retrieved from reference TRBV7-9 and TRBJ1-2, is DTGVSQNPRHKITKRGQNVTFRCDPISEHNRLYWYRQTLGQGPEFLTYFQNEAQLEKSRLLSDRFSAERPKGSFSTLEIQRTEQGDSAMYLCASSLSLGRGILYGYTFGSGTRLTVV.

This chain uses TRBV7-9 with TRBJ2-7, with D possibly TRBD1 on 5 matching bases. This CDR3 contains 14 residues. V dropped 5 bases and J dropped 5 bases, with 16 bases sitting between them. CDR1 is SEHNR, CDR2 FQNEAQ, per germline (reference sequence). The CDR3 DNA reads as TGTGCCAGCAGCGCCCCAGGGCCAAGCGACGAGCAGTACTTC. Translating gives CASSAPGPSDEQYF.

This clonotype came up a few times. This chain uses TRBV5-6 with TRBJ1-1, with D hard to call. This CDR3 comprises 14 residues. The V end was cut by 1 base, the J end by 0 bases, with 7 bases between. The germline V gene has CDR1 SGHDT and CDR2 YYEEEE. The CDR3 nucleotides are TGTGCCAGCAGCTTGCGGGTTATGAACACTGAAGCTTTCTTT. Its translation is CASSLRVMNTEAFF.

The V call is TRBV7-9, the J call TRBJ2-7; D uncertain. V gave up 2 bases and J gave up 6 bases, with 8 bases separating them. The length of the CDR3 is 12 residues. CDR1 and CDR2 (germline): SEHNR, FQNEAQ (reference sequence). CDR3 loop: CASSLSVGEQYF. The CDR3 region has the DNA TGTGCCAGCAGCTTATCGGTTGGCGAGCAGTACTTC.

This rearrangement joins TRBV6-6 to TRBJ2-7; the D is unclear. Trimming left V 5 bases short and J 0 bases short, with 11 bases between. This CDR3 has 14 residues. Germline CDR1 MNHNY, CDR2 SVGAGI (reference sequence). CDR3 coding DNA: TGTGCCAGCAGTGCATACAGTAGCTCCTACGAGCAGTACTTC. This translates into CASSAYSSSYEQYF.

A few counts support this clonotype. The genes are TRBV29-1 and TRBJ2-5; the D gene could be TRBD1 or TRBD2 (5 bases each). V dropped 0 bases and J dropped 2 bases, with 13 bases sitting between them. Germline V gives CDR1 SQVTM, CDR2 ANQGSEA. The CDR3 consists of 15 residues. The CDR3 bases are TGCAGCGTTGAAGATGCGGGCAGGGAGCAAGAGACCCAGTACTTC. Translating gives CSVEDAGREQETQYF.

The count of this clonotype is one. The chain carries TRBV18 and TRBJ2-5; possible D gene TRBD1, 6 bases. Germline V gene sequence: CDR1 KGHSH, CDR2 LQKENI. Trimming removed 4 bases from V and 10 bases from J, with 16 bases in between. The CDR3 totals 13 residues. The CDR3 spells CASSRTDQELQYF. DNA of the CDR3: TGTGCCAGCTCACGGACAGACCAAGAGCTCCAGTACTTC.

The chain recombines TRBV6-5 with TRBJ1-5; a possible D gene is TRBD1 (5 bases). Germline CDR1 reads MNHEY; CDR2 reads SVGAGI. The CDR3 loop spans 16 amino acids. Trimming shortened V by 6 bases and J by 3 bases, and 18 bases separated the two germline ends. CDR3 DNA: TGTGCCAGCAGCGACACCCAAGGGGCTTTCAATCAGCCCCAGCATTTT. Protein: CASSDTQGAFNQPQHF.

The J gene is TRBJ2-4, the V gene TRBV5-1; possibly TRBD2 for D (6 bases). Germline-derived CDR1 and CDR2 are SGHRS and YFSETQ. With 0 bases removed from V and 1 base from J, the gap between germline ends came to 14 bases. CDR3 length equals 17 residues. The CDR3, as DNA: TGCGCCAGCAGCTTGGATCGGGGGAAGTCGGCCAAAAACATTCAGTACTTC. It encodes CASSLDRGKSAKNIQYF.

This clonotype showed up many times. Mismatch with germline at one junction end may stem from a read error. The chain is built from TRBV27 and TRBJ2-7, with 12 bases matching TRBD2. The CDR3 totals 14 residues. Germline V gene lookup returns CDR1 MNHEY and CDR2 SMNVEV (reference sequence). The CDR3 reads CASSRTSGAYEQYF. The CDR3 DNA sequence: TGCGCCAGCAGCAGGACTAGCGGGGCCTACGAGCAGTACTTC.